This is a list of T cell receptor beta chains from one sample in a study of blood T cell repertoires in COVID-19. Assay: immunoSEQ multiplex PCR; the TCRdb copy retains only in-frame clones and omits some. This table holds about 270,000 clones, more than 70% found once. Sample: peripheral blood. These receptors were taken from a woman aged 18-35 years with acute or convalescent COVID-19. CDR3s include the opening cysteine and the closing phenylalanine or tryptophan. The D gene is left open where the match is weak. The size entry is marked missing in some rows and otherwise reads once, few, many or a size class.

cdr3_nt: TGTGCCAGCAGTCCCTACGGACAGGGGGGAACTTTC; cdr3_aa: CASSPYGQGGTF; d_call: TRBD1; j_call: TRBJ2-6; v_call: TRBV12-3/TRBV12-4; cdr3_length: 12; clone_size: -
cdr3_nt: TGTGCCAGCAGTTACGAGGGACAGTCCTACGAGCAGTACTTC; cdr3_aa: CASSYEGQSYEQYF; d_call: TRBD1; j_call: TRBJ2-7; v_call: TRBV6-5; cdr3_length: 14; clone_size: -
cdr3_nt: TGTGCCAACAGCGGGACAGGGGGGTTATTCGAGCAGTACTTC; cdr3_aa: CANSGTGGLFEQYF; d_call: TRBD1; j_call: TRBJ2-7; v_call: TRBV2; cdr3_length: 14; clone_size: -
cdr3_nt: TGTGCCAGTAGCCATACGGTGATAGCGGAGAGGGGGGAGCTGTTTTTT; cdr3_aa: CASSHTVIAERGELFF; d_call: -; j_call: TRBJ2-2; v_call: TRBV19; cdr3_length: 16; clone_size: -
cdr3_nt: TGTGCCAGCAGTGACGGACTAGCGGGCTACAATGAGCAGTTCTTC; cdr3_aa: CASSDGLAGYNEQFF; d_call: TRBD2; j_call: TRBJ2-1; v_call: TRBV6-4; cdr3_length: 15; clone_size: many
cdr3_nt: TGTGCCAGCAGTGGATGGACTAGCGGGACATACAATGAGCAGTTCTTC; cdr3_aa: CASSGWTSGTYNEQFF; d_call: TRBD2; j_call: TRBJ2-1; v_call: TRBV25-1; cdr3_length: 16; clone_size: many
cdr3_nt: TGTGCCAGCAGTTCAGGGGTCTTGGGGCCCCAGCATTTT; cdr3_aa: CASSSGVLGPQHF; d_call: -; j_call: TRBJ1-5; v_call: TRBV6-2/TRBV6-3; cdr3_length: 13; clone_size: -
cdr3_nt: TGTGCCAGTAGTATCCGGGGGTGGGCCAAAAACATTCAGTACTTC; cdr3_aa: CASSIRGWAKNIQYF; d_call: -; j_call: TRBJ2-4; v_call: TRBV19; cdr3_length: 15; clone_size: -
cdr3_nt: TGTGCCAGCTCACCACGGGAGGTGCGAGGGACTGAAGCTTTCTTT; cdr3_aa: CASSPREVRGTEAFF; d_call: -; j_call: TRBJ1-1; v_call: TRBV18; cdr3_length: 15; clone_size: few
cdr3_nt: TGTGCCAGCAGCACTGGACAGGGTGGGACTGAAGCTTTCTTT; cdr3_aa: CASSTGQGGTEAFF; d_call: TRBD1; j_call: TRBJ1-1; v_call: TRBV7-3; cdr3_length: 14; clone_size: few
cdr3_nt: TGCGCCAGCAGCCAAGTGGTCGGGGGCACAGGGGCCTACGAGCAGTACTTC; cdr3_aa: CASSQVVGGTGAYEQYF; d_call: -; j_call: TRBJ2-7; v_call: TRBV4-3; cdr3_length: 17; clone_size: once
cdr3_nt: TGTGCCAGTACCCTTGGAGGCGGGAGGGCCGCCTACAATGAGCAGTTCTTC; cdr3_aa: CASTLGGGRAAYNEQFF; d_call: TRBD2; j_call: TRBJ2-1; v_call: TRBV19; cdr3_length: 17; clone_size: few
cdr3_nt: TGTGCCAGCAGTTGGAGCGGGTCTGTGAATGAGCAGTTCTTC; cdr3_aa: CASSWSGSVNEQFF; d_call: -; j_call: TRBJ2-1; v_call: TRBV5-4; cdr3_length: 14; clone_size: -
cdr3_nt: TGCGCCAGCAGCCACGGACTAGCGGATAGCTCCTACGAGCAGTACTTC; cdr3_aa: CASSHGLADSSYEQYF; d_call: TRBD2; j_call: TRBJ2-7; v_call: TRBV4-3; cdr3_length: 16; clone_size: -
cdr3_nt: TGTGCCAGCAGTAGTTACGACTACTCTGGAAACACCATATATTTT; cdr3_aa: CASSSYDYSGNTIYF; d_call: -; j_call: TRBJ1-3; v_call: TRBV13; cdr3_length: 15; clone_size: -
cdr3_nt: TGTGCCAGCAGCTTGGGAGGCTATGGCTACACCTTC; cdr3_aa: CASSLGGYGYTF; d_call: -; j_call: TRBJ1-2; v_call: TRBV5-4; cdr3_length: 12; clone_size: -
cdr3_nt: TGTGCCAGCAGTTTATCGGGGACTAGCGGGGCTAGAGAGCAGTTCTTC; cdr3_aa: CASSLSGTSGAREQFF; d_call: TRBD2; j_call: TRBJ2-1; v_call: TRBV28; cdr3_length: 16; clone_size: -
cdr3_nt: TGTGCCAGCAGCCAAGATACGTCAAGCGGGTTATACAATGAGCAGTTCTTC; cdr3_aa: CASSQDTSSGLYNEQFF; d_call: -; j_call: TRBJ2-1; v_call: TRBV4-2; cdr3_length: 17; clone_size: -
cdr3_nt: TGTGCCAGTAGTCTAGCGGTTGCGAACACCGGGGAGCTGTTTTTT; cdr3_aa: CASSLAVANTGELFF; d_call: TRBD2; j_call: TRBJ2-2; v_call: TRBV19; cdr3_length: 15; clone_size: -
cdr3_nt: TGTGCCAGCAGCGTACATAGCGGGAGTTCATACGAGCAGTACTTC; cdr3_aa: CASSVHSGSSYEQYF; d_call: TRBD2; j_call: TRBJ2-7; v_call: TRBV9; cdr3_length: 15; clone_size: -
cdr3_nt: TGTGCCAGCACTAGATCGGGAGGGACTGAAGCTTTCTTT; cdr3_aa: CASTRSGGTEAFF; d_call: -; j_call: TRBJ1-1; v_call: TRBV12-3/TRBV12-4; cdr3_length: 13; clone_size: -
cdr3_nt: TGTGCTAGTGGTTTGGACCGCGTAGGACAGGGAGTTTACGAGCAGTACTTC; cdr3_aa: CASGLDRVGQGVYEQYF; d_call: TRBD1; j_call: TRBJ2-7; v_call: TRBV12-5; cdr3_length: 17; clone_size: -
cdr3_nt: TGTGCCAGCTCACCCCCGGTCCCCGATCGCAAGCAGTACTTC; cdr3_aa: CASSPPVPDRKQYF; d_call: -; j_call: TRBJ2-7; v_call: TRBV18; cdr3_length: 14; clone_size: -
cdr3_nt: TGTGCCAGCAGCCCGCGGACAGTAAACACTGAAGCTTTCTTT; cdr3_aa: CASSPRTVNTEAFF; d_call: -; j_call: TRBJ1-1; v_call: TRBV9; cdr3_length: 14; clone_size: many
cdr3_nt: TGCAGTGCTAGTGTCAGGACAGCGAATTCACCCCTCCACTTT; cdr3_aa: CSASVRTANSPLHF; d_call: -; j_call: TRBJ1-6; v_call: TRBV20-1; cdr3_length: 14; clone_size: -
cdr3_nt: TGTGCCAGAAGCTTGTGGGGGCTTGTTTTGGACAGGGTTGGACCTGGCAATCAGCCCCAGCATTTT; cdr3_aa: CARSLWGLVLDRVGPGNQPQHF; d_call: TRBD1; j_call: TRBJ1-5; v_call: TRBV5-3; cdr3_length: 22; clone_size: -
cdr3_nt: TGTGCCTGGAGTGTAGCCAGGGGGCATCGGGAGCAGTACTTC; cdr3_aa: CAWSVARGHREQYF; d_call: TRBD1; j_call: TRBJ2-7; v_call: TRBV30; cdr3_length: 14; clone_size: -
cdr3_nt: TGTGCCAGCAGGACACGGAACTCCTACGAGCAGTACTTC; cdr3_aa: CASRTRNSYEQYF; d_call: -; j_call: TRBJ2-7; v_call: TRBV2; cdr3_length: 13; clone_size: -
cdr3_nt: TGTGCCAGCAGCCCGCCGGGACACCTAGATTCTTATGGCTACACCTTC; cdr3_aa: CASSPPGHLDSYGYTF; d_call: -; j_call: TRBJ1-2; v_call: TRBV13; cdr3_length: 16; clone_size: -
cdr3_nt: TGTGCCATCGCCCTGGCGGTCGAGATCAATGAGCAGTTCTTC; cdr3_aa: CAIALAVEINEQFF; d_call: -; j_call: TRBJ2-1; v_call: TRBV10-3; cdr3_length: 14; clone_size: -
cdr3_nt: TGTGCCAGCAGGGAAGAGACTAGCGGGAGGTACGAGCAGTACTTC; cdr3_aa: CASREETSGRYEQYF; d_call: TRBD2; j_call: TRBJ2-7; v_call: TRBV28; cdr3_length: 15; clone_size: -
cdr3_nt: TGTGCCAGCTACCAGGGGACCACCAGGGCCGAGACCCAGTACTTC; cdr3_aa: CASYQGTTRAETQYF; d_call: -; j_call: TRBJ2-5; v_call: TRBV28; cdr3_length: 15; clone_size: -
cdr3_nt: TGTGCCACCAGTAGTTCGGGGAGCTCTGGAAACACCATATATTTT; cdr3_aa: CATSSSGSSGNTIYF; d_call: -; j_call: TRBJ1-3; v_call: TRBV24-1; cdr3_length: 15; clone_size: -
cdr3_nt: TGTGCCAGCAGCCCGGGGGCTAGCGGGAGTTTTACCGGGGAGCTGTTTTTT; cdr3_aa: CASSPGASGSFTGELFF; d_call: TRBD2; j_call: TRBJ2-2; v_call: TRBV28; cdr3_length: 17; clone_size: -
cdr3_nt: TGCAGTGCTAGAACTATGGAGACCCAGTACTTC; cdr3_aa: CSARTMETQYF; d_call: -; j_call: TRBJ2-5; v_call: TRBV20-1; cdr3_length: 11; clone_size: -
cdr3_nt: TGTGCCAGCAGCTTACTAGCGGGAGCGCGAGAGACCCAGTACTTC; cdr3_aa: CASSLLAGARETQYF; d_call: TRBD2; j_call: TRBJ2-5; v_call: TRBV11-2; cdr3_length: 15; clone_size: few
cdr3_nt: TGTGCCACCAGCAGAGCTCCCGGACTAGCGGGAGTTGGTGACACAGATACGCAGTATTTT; cdr3_aa: CATSRAPGLAGVGDTDTQYF; d_call: TRBD2; j_call: TRBJ2-3; v_call: TRBV15; cdr3_length: 20; clone_size: few
cdr3_nt: TGTGCCAGCAGTCGGGACAGCCGATTCTATGGCTACACCTTC; cdr3_aa: CASSRDSRFYGYTF; d_call: TRBD1; j_call: TRBJ1-2; v_call: TRBV27; cdr3_length: 14; clone_size: -
cdr3_nt: TGTGCCAGCAACATGGGACTAGCGGAGGCCCGAGGCGAGCAGTACTTC; cdr3_aa: CASNMGLAEARGEQYF; d_call: TRBD2; j_call: TRBJ2-7; v_call: TRBV11-1; cdr3_length: 16; clone_size: -
cdr3_nt: TGCGCCAGCAGCCTTTCCAAAACTAACACTGAAGCTTTCTTT; cdr3_aa: CASSLSKTNTEAFF; d_call: -; j_call: TRBJ1-1; v_call: TRBV5-1; cdr3_length: 14; clone_size: -
cdr3_nt: TGTGCCACCAGCAGAACTAACCATGGGACTAGCGGGAGACGGGATGAGCAGTTCTTC; cdr3_aa: CATSRTNHGTSGRRDEQFF; d_call: TRBD2; j_call: TRBJ2-1; v_call: TRBV15; cdr3_length: 19; clone_size: -
cdr3_nt: TGTGCCAGCAGCCAAGGCCTCGGACTAGCGGGAGGCCTGAGCTCCTACAATGAGCAGTTCTTC; cdr3_aa: CASSQGLGLAGGLSSYNEQFF; d_call: TRBD2; j_call: TRBJ2-1; v_call: TRBV3-1/TRBV3-2; cdr3_length: 21; clone_size: -
cdr3_nt: TGTGCCAGTTCCCTGGTAGAAAACACAGATACGCAGTATTTT; cdr3_aa: CASSLVENTDTQYF; d_call: -; j_call: TRBJ2-3; v_call: TRBV19; cdr3_length: 14; clone_size: -
cdr3_nt: TGTGCCAGCAGTTACGGACAGGGAGGGTATGGCTACACCTTC; cdr3_aa: CASSYGQGGYGYTF; d_call: TRBD1; j_call: TRBJ1-2; v_call: TRBV6-6; cdr3_length: 14; clone_size: -
cdr3_nt: TGTGCCAGCAGTCGGTCTGGCCAAGAGACCCAGTACTTC; cdr3_aa: CASSRSGQETQYF; d_call: -; j_call: TRBJ2-5; v_call: TRBV6-5; cdr3_length: 13; clone_size: few
cdr3_nt: TGCAGCGTTGAATTAGGCGGGAGGCTGGCCTACGAGCAGTACTTC; cdr3_aa: CSVELGGRLAYEQYF; d_call: TRBD2; j_call: TRBJ2-7; v_call: TRBV29-1; cdr3_length: 15; clone_size: -
cdr3_nt: TGTGCCAGCAGAACCGGGACTAGCGGGCAAGAGACCCAGTACTTC; cdr3_aa: CASRTGTSGQETQYF; d_call: TRBD2; j_call: TRBJ2-5; v_call: TRBV6-5; cdr3_length: 15; clone_size: -
cdr3_nt: TGTGCCAGCTCACCACGGGCAGGTGATCTCTACGAGCAGTACTTC; cdr3_aa: CASSPRAGDLYEQYF; d_call: -; j_call: TRBJ2-7; v_call: TRBV18; cdr3_length: 15; clone_size: -
cdr3_nt: TGTGCCAGCAGCTTATCCCATTACGAGCAGTACTTC; cdr3_aa: CASSLSHYEQYF; d_call: -; j_call: TRBJ2-7; v_call: TRBV7-3; cdr3_length: 12; clone_size: -
cdr3_nt: TGTGCCAGCAGTAGCCCTAATCCGAACAGGGGGCAAGAGACCCAGTACTTC; cdr3_aa: CASSSPNPNRGQETQYF; d_call: TRBD1; j_call: TRBJ2-5; v_call: TRBV6-2/TRBV6-3; cdr3_length: 17; clone_size: -
cdr3_nt: TGTGCCAGCAGGATGCAGGGAGATACGCAGTATTTT; cdr3_aa: CASRMQGDTQYF; d_call: -; j_call: TRBJ2-3; v_call: TRBV28; cdr3_length: 12; clone_size: -
cdr3_nt: TGTGCCAGCAGCTTGTTTGCGGGAGGCGACAATGAGCAGTTCTTC; cdr3_aa: CASSLFAGGDNEQFF; d_call: TRBD2; j_call: TRBJ2-1; v_call: TRBV5-4; cdr3_length: 15; clone_size: -
cdr3_nt: TGTGCCAGCAGACAAGAGGGGACAGGGGTCGGTAATTCACCCCTCCACTTT; cdr3_aa: CASRQEGTGVGNSPLHF; d_call: TRBD1; j_call: TRBJ1-6; v_call: TRBV4-2; cdr3_length: 17; clone_size: -